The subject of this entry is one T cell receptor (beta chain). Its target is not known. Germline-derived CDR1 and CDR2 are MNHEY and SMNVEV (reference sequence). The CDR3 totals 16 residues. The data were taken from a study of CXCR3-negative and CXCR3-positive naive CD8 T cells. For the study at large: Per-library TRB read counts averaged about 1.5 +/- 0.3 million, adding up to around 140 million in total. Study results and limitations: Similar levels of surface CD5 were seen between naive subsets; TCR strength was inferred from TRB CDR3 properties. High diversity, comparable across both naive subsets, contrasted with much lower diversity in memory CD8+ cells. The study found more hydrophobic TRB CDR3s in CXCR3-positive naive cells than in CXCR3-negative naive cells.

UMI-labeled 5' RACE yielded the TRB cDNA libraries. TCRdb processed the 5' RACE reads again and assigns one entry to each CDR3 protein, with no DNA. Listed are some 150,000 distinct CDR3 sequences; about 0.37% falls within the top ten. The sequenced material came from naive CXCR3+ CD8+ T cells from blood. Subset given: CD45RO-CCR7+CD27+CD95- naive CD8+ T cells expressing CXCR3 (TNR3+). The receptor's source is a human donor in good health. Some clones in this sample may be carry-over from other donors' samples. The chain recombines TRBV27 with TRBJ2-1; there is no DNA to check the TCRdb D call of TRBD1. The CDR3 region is CASSLLRGGAYNEQFF.